The 6 T cell receptor beta chains below come from one sample, sequenced in a study of OX40 agonist ivuxolimab in advanced cancers. The method behind the library was the immunoSEQ multiplex PCR assay. TCRdb's version of the immuneACCESS table is confined to in-frame rearrangements and falls short of the full clone set. An unresolved V gene accounts for under half of the shortfall where checked; the remainder is of unknown origin. Counted in this sample were about 70,000 clones; around 87% of them appeared once. The top ten constitute less than 3.5% of the sample. This sample comprised CD4+ or CD8+ T cells sorted from blood, obtained in a trial of the OX40 agonist ivuxolimab. The receptors shown here come from an adult with an advanced solid tumor such as melanoma, head and neck, liver or kidney cancer.

V is TRBV28 and J is TRBJ2-4, with TRBD1 identical over 11 bases. V was clipped by 6 bases and J by 8 bases; unmatched bases: 18. This CDR3 has 18 residues. The germline V gene encodes CDR1 MDHEN and CDR2 SYDVKM. This chain's CDR3 is CASSPPPGTGGKGDIQYF. The CDR3 DNA reads TGTGCCAGCAGCCCACCTCCTGGGACAGGGGGAAAAGGGGACATTCAGTACTTC. Drawing the rest from reference TRBV28 and TRBJ2-4, the complete variable domain is DVKVTQSSRYLVKRTGEKVFLECVQDMDHENMFWYRQDPGLGLRLIYFSYDVKMKEKGDIPEGYSVSREKKERFSLILESASTNQTSMYLCASSPPPGTGGKGDIQYFGAGTRLSVL.

The chain combines TRBV18 with TRBJ2-5; unclear D gene. This CDR3 has 12 amino acids. CDR1 KGHSH and CDR2 LQKENI come from the germline V gene. V was cut by 6 bases and J by 5 bases, with 10 bases left in between. The CDR3 nucleotides are TGTGCCAGCTCGAAAGCTGTTGAGACCCAGTACTTC. Amino acids: CASSKAVETQYF.

The chain couples TRBV7-2 to TRBJ2-7; perhaps D is TRBD1 or TRBD2 (6 bases each). Germline V gives CDR1 SGHTA, CDR2 FQGNSA. The ends were cut back, 1 base at V and 3 bases at J, with 7 bases in the middle. The CDR3 has 13 residues. CDR3 DNA: TGTGCCAGCAGCTTAGAGGGGGGCTACGAGCAGTACTTC. Amino acid sequence: CASSLEGGYEQYF.

V is TRBV27 and J is TRBJ1-5; maybe TRBD1 (6 bases). Germline CDR1 MNHEY, CDR2 SMNVEV (reference sequence). V was pared by 10 bases and J by 5 bases, with 18 bases between. There are 14 residues in the CDR3. This CDR3 is CATSGTRFDQPQHF. The CDR3 nucleotides are TGTGCCACCAGCGGGACACGCTTCGATCAGCCCCAGCATTTT.

This clone was counted once. The rearrangement uses TRBV4-1 and TRBJ1-2; D might be TRBD1 (5 bases). The V and J ends lost 0 bases and 8 bases respectively, with 13 bases between them. Per germline, CDR1 MGHRA and CDR2 YSYEKL. There are 14 residues in the CDR3. The chain's CDR3 is CASSQDGAGKGYTF. The DNA of the CDR3 is TGCGCCAGCAGCCAAGACGGAGCAGGGAAGGGCTACACCTTC.

The rearrangement links TRBV5-3 to TRBJ1-2; 7 bases fit TRBD1. TRBV5-3 is an ORF, and what it does is uncertain. With V trimmed by 1 base and J by 4 bases, 1 base remained unmatched. This CDR3 region has 13 residues. The CDR3 region has the DNA TGTGCCAGAAGCTTGAGGGGGCCCTATGGCTACACCTTC. It codes for CARSLRGPYGYTF.